Shown below are 15 T cell receptor beta chains from a single sample sequenced in a study of radiation and T cells in renal cell carcinoma. Regarding time point: blood 4 weeks post-SBRT, at nephrectomy. This sample's treatment: 15 Gy SBRT to primary tumor, nephrectomy 4 weeks later. Repertoires were generated with immunoSEQ multiplex PCR, while TCRdb's copy carries only in-frame clones and drops some. Among about 90,000 clones listed, 75% to 85% were seen once. Sequencing was performed on blood, taken from a patient whose treatment included radiotherapy and nephrectomy. These receptors all stem from a man aged 55 to 69 with renal cell carcinoma.

Written as DNA, the CDR3 is TGTGCCACCAGCAGAGATCTGACAGGGCAGGGCAGGAGTGTCAATGAGCAGTTCTTC. Amino acid sequence: CATSRDLTGQGRSVNEQFF. The V gene is TRBV15, the J gene TRBJ2-1; 7 nucleotides align to TRBD1. J was trimmed by 6 bases and V by 0 bases; bases with no gene match: 17. This CDR3 contains 19 residues. Germline loops: CDR1 LNHNV, CDR2 YYDKDF (reference sequence).

The gene calls are TRBV18 and TRBJ2-3; 7 bases map to TRBD1. The CDR3 is 15 amino acids. V shed 2 bases, J shed 2 bases, and the junction held 4 bases outside the gene matches. Germline assignment: CDR1 KGHSH and CDR2 LQKENI. In DNA form, the CDR3 reads TGTGCCAGCTCACCAGAACAGGGGTACACAGATACGCAGTATTTT. Protein product: CASSPEQGYTDTQYF.

This rearrangement joins TRBV2 to TRBJ2-3; no clear D gene. The germline V gene has CDR1 SNHLY and CDR2 FYNNEI. This CDR3 region has 14 residues. V lost 2 bases, J lost 2 bases, and 8 bases lay in between. The CDR3 DNA is TGTGCCAGCAGTGAAACCTCAGCCACAGATACGCAGTATTTT. Translating it yields CASSETSATDTQYF.

This rearrangement joins TRBV11-2 to TRBJ1-1; the D gene is possibly TRBD1 (5 bases). Trimming left V 0 bases short and J 4 bases short, with 9 bases between. Germline V CDR1 and CDR2: SGHAT, FQNNGV. The CDR3 contains 14 residues. The CDR3 DNA follows: TGTGCCAGCAGCTTAGATTGGGGGGGCACTGAAGCTTTCTTT. It is translated as CASSLDWGGTEAFF.

The rearrangement uses TRBV7-9 and TRBJ2-3, with TRBD1 as a possible D gene (6 bases). CDR3 length: 14 amino acids. V was clipped by 1 base and J by 6 bases, with 11 bases between them. Germline V gives CDR1 SEHNR, CDR2 FQNEAQ (reference sequence). In nucleotides, the CDR3 is TGTGCCAGCAGCTTAGTGCAGGGGCTGGATACGCAGTATTTT. Translated, it gives CASSLVQGLDTQYF.

This chain links TRBV14 with TRBJ2-3, with 12 bases identical to TRBD2. The V gene end was trimmed by 4 bases and the J gene end by 1 base; junction bases not matched to a gene: 9. The CDR3 length is 18 residues. The germline V gene has CDR1 SGHDN and CDR2 FVKESK. In DNA, the CDR3 is TGTGCCAGCAGCCTACTAGCGGGAGGTACTTTTGGCACAGATACGCAGTATTTT. Amino acids: CASSLLAGGTFGTDTQYF.

The V call is TRBV7-8, the J call TRBJ1-4, with D unresolved. The CDR3 covers 15 residues. V was cut by 5 bases and J by 8 bases, with 18 bases left in between. The germline gives CDR1 SGHVS, CDR2 FQNEAQ. The CDR3 DNA is TGTGCCAGCAGCCCGATCCGCCGGGGTGGGGAAAAACTGTTTTTT. Translating gives CASSPIRRGGEKLFF.

In its sample, this clone was seen once. The rearrangement links TRBV14 to TRBJ1-2; maybe TRBD1 (6 bases). V lost 6 bases and J lost 3, with 11 bases in between. This CDR3 region has 13 residues. From germline, CDR1 is SGHDN and CDR2 FVKESK. Here the CDR3 reads CASSSGTYYGYTF. DNA for the CDR3: TGTGCCAGCAGTTCCGGGACATACTATGGCTACACCTTC.

The chain employs TRBV7-3 and TRBJ2-7, with D perhaps TRBD2 (6 bases). Trimming shortened V by 2 bases and J by 2 bases, and 19 bases separated the two germline ends. The CDR3 consists of 17 residues. The V gene's germline CDR1 is SGHTA and CDR2 FQGTGA. The CDR3, as DNA: TGTGCCAGCAGCTTAGCTATAGCGGATCCGAAAACCTACGAGCAGTACTTC. It encodes CASSLAIADPKTYEQYF. The variable domain in full, with the rest retrieved from reference TRBV7-3 and TRBJ2-7, is GAGVSQTPSNKVTEKGKYVELRCDPISGHTALYWYRQSLGQGPEFLIYFQGTGAADDSGLPNDRFFAVRPEGSVSTLKIQRTERGDSAVYLCASSLAIADPKTYEQYFGPGTRLTVT.

The gene calls are TRBV5-1 and TRBJ2-2; D not resolved. In germline, CDR1 is SGHRS, CDR2 YFSETQ. There are 13 residues in the CDR3. Trimming cost V 0 bases and J 0 bases, with 0 bases left between them. The CDR3 DNA follows: TGCGCCAGCAGCTTGGCGAACACCGGGGAGCTGTTTTTT. Translation gives CASSLANTGELFF. The entire variable domain, with the rest obtained from reference TRBV5-1 and TRBJ2-2, is as follows: KAGVTQTPRYLIKTRGQQVTLSCSPISGHRSVSWYQQTPGQGLQFLFEYFSETQRNKGNFPGRFSGRQFSNSRSEMNVSTLELGDSALYLCASSLANTGELFFGEGSRLTVL.

Only one count was recorded for this clone. The rearrangement links TRBV7-8 to TRBJ2-1, with 9 nucleotides matching TRBD2. Trimming cost V 5 bases and J 5 bases; bases outside gene matches: 7. Germline assignment: CDR1 SGHVS and CDR2 FQNEAQ. This CDR3 comprises 15 residues. The CDR3 nucleotides read TGTGCCAGCAGCCCTAGACTAGCGGCCCACAATGAGCAGTTCTTC. It codes for CASSPRLAAHNEQFF.

The chain uses TRBV7-7 and TRBJ2-2, with a tentative D call TRBD2 (5 bases). The germline V gene encodes CDR1 SSHAT and CDR2 FNYEAQ (reference sequence). Trimming left V 5 bases short and J 6 bases short, with 7 bases between. CDR3 length: 12 residues. In DNA form, the CDR3 reads TGTGCCAGCAGCGACGGGGCCGGGGAGCTGTTTTTT. This sequence encodes CASSDGAGELFF.

The chain employs TRBV5-6 and TRBJ1-1, with D hard to call. Trimming stripped 3 bases from V and 3 bases from J, with 15 bases between. The length of the CDR3 is 15 residues. Germline V lookup: CDR1 SGHDT, CDR2 YYEEEE. CDR3 loop: CASSWGGGWDTEAFF. Written as DNA, the CDR3 is TGTGCCAGCAGCTGGGGTGGAGGCTGGGACACTGAAGCTTTCTTT.

The J gene is TRBJ1-1, the V gene TRBV7-6; no clear D. The V gene's germline CDR1 is SGHVS and CDR2 FNYEAQ. V lost 1 base to trimming and J lost 2 bases, with 5 bases between them. The CDR3 is 13 amino acids. CDR3 sequence: CASSLGRNTEAFF. As DNA, the CDR3 is TGTGCCAGCAGCTTAGGGAGAAACACTGAAGCTTTCTTT.

This clone was seen a single time. The J gene is TRBJ2-7, the V gene TRBV9, with TRBD1 identical over 7 bases. The V gene end was trimmed by 0 bases and the J gene end by 6 bases; junction bases not matched to a gene: 6. The CDR3 has 14 amino acids. The germline gives CDR1 SGDLS, CDR2 YYNGEE. The CDR3 sequence: CASSVVNRGGEQYF. Written as DNA, the CDR3 is TGTGCCAGCAGCGTAGTTAACAGGGGTGGCGAGCAGTACTTC.